Sequencing of this TCR beta chain was carried out in a study of neurological immune-mediated disorders. Overall study context: Among about 34 multiple sclerosis patients, some 31 were relapsing-remitting and 3 were secondary progressive. Points from the study as a whole: Subjects shared no identical expanded-clone CDR3 amino acid sequences, suggesting private TCR-beta repertoires in all groups.

5'RACE with 10-nucleotide random UMIs produced the cDNA. In TCRdb, the 5' RACE reads were re-called with MiXCR into one record per CDR3 protein. The sample yields tens of thousands of distinct CDR3 sequences, less than 5.5% seen once. This clonotype was found many times. The antigen is undetermined. The V end was cut by 6 bases, the J end by 4 bases, with 10 bases between. CDR3 length: 13 residues. This TCR derives from a woman in her 30s with multiple sclerosis. The specimen was PBMCs. This chain links TRBV12-3 or TRBV12-4 with TRBJ1-5, with D tentatively TRBD1 (5 bases). The CDR3 DNA reads as TGTGCCAGCAGATACAGGCTAAATCAGCCCCAGCATTTT. This encodes CASRYRLNQPQHF.